This T cell receptor (beta chain) is from a study of glioma-infiltrating T cells. Study-wide results and limits: Above-expected tissue-blood divergence occurred in all gliomas, most in low-grade ones. Only very few CDR3 sequences appeared in both tissue and blood.

The iRepertoire nested amplicon-rescue multiplex PCR amplified TCR alpha and beta CDR3s from RNA. Tissue mRNA or PBMC total RNA, roughly 100-400 ng, went into one-step reverse transcription and amplification. TCRdb re-called the multiplex PCR reads with MiXCR, one entry per CDR3 protein. This repertoire shows around 130,000 distinct CDR3 sequences, around 25% found once; its top ten account for under 35%. Trimming removed 6 bases at V and 2 bases at J, with 14 bases between. There are 15 residues in the CDR3. With respect to this clonotype: Its target is not known.

V is TRBV12-3 or TRBV12-4 and J is TRBJ1-5, with a possible D match to TRBD1 (5 bases). This TCR derives from a human donor with low-grade glioma or glioblastoma, undergoing nonglioma brain surgery, or in good health (not recorded which). Sequencing was carried out using glioma tissue, nonneoplastic brain tissue, or PBMCs (not recorded which). The CDR3 bases are TGTGCCAGCAGCCTCTGGGGGGAAGGCAATCAGCCCCAGCATTTT. It specifies CASSLWGEGNQPQHF.